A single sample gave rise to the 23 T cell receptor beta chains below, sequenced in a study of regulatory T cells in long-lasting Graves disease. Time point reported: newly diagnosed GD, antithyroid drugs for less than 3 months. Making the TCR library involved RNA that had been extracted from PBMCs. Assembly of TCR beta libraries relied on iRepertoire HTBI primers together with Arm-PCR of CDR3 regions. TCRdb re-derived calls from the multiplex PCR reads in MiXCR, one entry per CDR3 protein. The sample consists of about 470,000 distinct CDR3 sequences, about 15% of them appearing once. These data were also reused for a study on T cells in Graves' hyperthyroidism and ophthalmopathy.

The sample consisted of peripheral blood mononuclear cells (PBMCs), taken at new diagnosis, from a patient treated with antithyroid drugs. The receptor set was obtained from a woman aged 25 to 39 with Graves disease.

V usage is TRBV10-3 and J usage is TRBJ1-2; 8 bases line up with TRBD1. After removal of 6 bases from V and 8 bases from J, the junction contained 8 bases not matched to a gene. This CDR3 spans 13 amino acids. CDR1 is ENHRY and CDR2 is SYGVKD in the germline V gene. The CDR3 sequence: CAISLKTGVGYTF. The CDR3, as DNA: TGTGCCATCAGCCTAAAGACAGGGGTCGGCTACACCTTC.

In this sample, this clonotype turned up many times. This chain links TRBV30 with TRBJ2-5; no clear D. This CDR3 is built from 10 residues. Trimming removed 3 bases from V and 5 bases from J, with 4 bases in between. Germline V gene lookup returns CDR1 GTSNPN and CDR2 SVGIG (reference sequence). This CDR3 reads CAWRSETQYF. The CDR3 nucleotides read TGTGCCTGGAGGTCGGAGACCCAGTACTTC.

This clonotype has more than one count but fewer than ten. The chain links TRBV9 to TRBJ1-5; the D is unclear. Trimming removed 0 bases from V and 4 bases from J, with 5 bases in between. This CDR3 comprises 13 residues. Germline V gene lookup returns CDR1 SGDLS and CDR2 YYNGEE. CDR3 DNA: TGTGCCAGCAGCGTAGCGGGGAATCAGCCCCAGCATTTT. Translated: CASSVAGNQPQHF.

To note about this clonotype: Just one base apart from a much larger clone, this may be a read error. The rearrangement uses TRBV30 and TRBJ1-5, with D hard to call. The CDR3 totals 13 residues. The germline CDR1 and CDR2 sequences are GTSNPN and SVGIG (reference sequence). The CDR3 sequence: CAWTPNSNQLQHF. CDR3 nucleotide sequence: TGTGCCTGGACACCGAATAGCAATCAGCTCCAGCATTTT.

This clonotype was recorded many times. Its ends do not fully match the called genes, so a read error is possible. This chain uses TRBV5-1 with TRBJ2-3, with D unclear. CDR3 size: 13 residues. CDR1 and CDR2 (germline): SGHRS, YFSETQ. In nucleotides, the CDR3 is TGTGCCAGCAGCCGGGTGAGCACAGATACGCAGTATTTT. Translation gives CASSRVSTDTQYF.

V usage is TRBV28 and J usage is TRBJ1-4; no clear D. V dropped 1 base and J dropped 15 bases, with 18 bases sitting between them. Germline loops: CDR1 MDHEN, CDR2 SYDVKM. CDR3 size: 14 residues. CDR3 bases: TGTGCCAGCAGTTTATTCCGGAACGGGCATGTGGTGTTTTTT. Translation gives CASSLFRNGHVVFF.

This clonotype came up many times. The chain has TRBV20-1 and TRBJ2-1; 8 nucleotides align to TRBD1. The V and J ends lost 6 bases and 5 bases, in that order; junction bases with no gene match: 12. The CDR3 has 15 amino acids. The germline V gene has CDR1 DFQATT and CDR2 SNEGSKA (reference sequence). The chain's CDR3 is CSARNVQGVNNEQFF. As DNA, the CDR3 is TGCAGTGCCAGAAATGTACAGGGGGTAAACAATGAGCAGTTCTTC.

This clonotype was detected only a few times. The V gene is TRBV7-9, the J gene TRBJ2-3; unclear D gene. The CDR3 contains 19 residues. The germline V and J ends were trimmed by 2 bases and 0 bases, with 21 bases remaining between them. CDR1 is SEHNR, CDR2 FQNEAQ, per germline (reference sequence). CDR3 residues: CASSLPDRADHSSTDTQYF. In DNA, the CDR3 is TGTGCCAGCAGCTTACCAGACCGGGCAGACCACTCTAGCACAGATACGCAGTATTTT.

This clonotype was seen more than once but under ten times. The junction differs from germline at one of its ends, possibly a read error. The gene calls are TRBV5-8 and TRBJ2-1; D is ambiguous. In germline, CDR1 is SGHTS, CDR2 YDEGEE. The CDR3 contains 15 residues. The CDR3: CASSYGLVSYDEQFF. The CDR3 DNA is TGTGCCAGCAGCTACGGGTTGGTTTCCTACGATGAGCAGTTCTTC.

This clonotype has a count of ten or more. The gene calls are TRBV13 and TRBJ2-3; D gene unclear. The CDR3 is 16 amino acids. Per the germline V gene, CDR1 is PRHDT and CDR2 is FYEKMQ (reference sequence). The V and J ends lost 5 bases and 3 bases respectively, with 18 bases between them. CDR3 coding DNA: TGTGCCAGCAGCCCAAGAGGTTCCCGAGCGACAGATACGCAGTATTTT. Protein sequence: CASSPRGSRATDTQYF.

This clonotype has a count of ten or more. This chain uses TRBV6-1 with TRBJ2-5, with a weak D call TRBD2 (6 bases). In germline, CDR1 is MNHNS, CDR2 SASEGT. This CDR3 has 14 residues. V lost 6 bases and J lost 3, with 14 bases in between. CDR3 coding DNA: TGTGCCAGCAGCCGCCCCACTAGCAAAGAGACCCAGTACTTC. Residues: CASSRPTSKETQYF.

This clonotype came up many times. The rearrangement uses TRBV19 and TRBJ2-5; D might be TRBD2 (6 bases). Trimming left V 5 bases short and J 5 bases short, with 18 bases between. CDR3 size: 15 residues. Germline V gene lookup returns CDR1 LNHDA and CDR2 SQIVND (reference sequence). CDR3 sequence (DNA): TGTGCCAGTAGTGTCCGGAGGGGCACTTTGGAGACCCAGTACTTC. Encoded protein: CASSVRRGTLETQYF.

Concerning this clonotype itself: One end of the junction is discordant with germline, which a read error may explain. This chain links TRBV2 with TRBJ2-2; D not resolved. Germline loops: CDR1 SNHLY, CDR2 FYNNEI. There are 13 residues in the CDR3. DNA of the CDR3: TGTGCCAGCAGATGGGGATCCACCAGGGAGCTGTTTTTT. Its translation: CASRWGSTRELFF.

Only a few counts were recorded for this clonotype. The CDR3 reads CASTLLAPEPQETQYF. DNA for the CDR3: TGCGCCAGCACCCTGCTAGCGCCTGAACCCCAAGAGACCCAGTACTTC. The chain carries TRBV4-1 and TRBJ2-5, with D maybe TRBD2 (6 bases). Trimming took off 7 bases at V and 1 base at J, with 19 bases between the two ends. In germline, CDR1 is MGHRA, CDR2 YSYEKL. The CDR3 loop spans 16 amino acids.

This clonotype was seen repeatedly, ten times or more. The CDR3 here is CASSWPLAADNEQFF. Written as DNA, the CDR3 is TGTGCCAGCAGCTGGCCCCTAGCGGCAGACAATGAGCAGTTCTTC. This chain links TRBV7-9 with TRBJ2-1, with 7 positions matching TRBD2. Germline lookup yields CDR1 SEHNR and CDR2 FQNEAQ (reference sequence). V was pared by 4 bases and J by 5 bases, with 8 bases of the junction left unmatched. The CDR3 runs 15 residues.

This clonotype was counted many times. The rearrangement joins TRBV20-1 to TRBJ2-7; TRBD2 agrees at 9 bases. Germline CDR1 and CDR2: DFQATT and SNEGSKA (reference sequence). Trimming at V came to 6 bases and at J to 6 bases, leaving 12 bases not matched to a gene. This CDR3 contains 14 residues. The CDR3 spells CSAQGPSGNGEQYF. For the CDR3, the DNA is TGCAGTGCCCAGGGGCCTAGCGGGAATGGCGAGCAGTACTTC.

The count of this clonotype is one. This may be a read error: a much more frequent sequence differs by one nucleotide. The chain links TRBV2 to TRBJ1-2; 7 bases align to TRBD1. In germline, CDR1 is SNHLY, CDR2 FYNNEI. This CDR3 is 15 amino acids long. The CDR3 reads CAGRAQGLSNYGYTF. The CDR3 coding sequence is TGTGCCGGCAGGGCACAGGGGCTATCGAACTATGGCTACACCTTC.

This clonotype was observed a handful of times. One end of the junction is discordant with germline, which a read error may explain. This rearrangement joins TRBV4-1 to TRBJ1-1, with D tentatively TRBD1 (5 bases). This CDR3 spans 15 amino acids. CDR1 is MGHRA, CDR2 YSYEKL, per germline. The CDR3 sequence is CASSQGRGGNTEAFF. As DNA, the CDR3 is TGCGCCAGCAGCCAAGGGAGGGGTGGGAACACGGAAGCTTTCTTT.

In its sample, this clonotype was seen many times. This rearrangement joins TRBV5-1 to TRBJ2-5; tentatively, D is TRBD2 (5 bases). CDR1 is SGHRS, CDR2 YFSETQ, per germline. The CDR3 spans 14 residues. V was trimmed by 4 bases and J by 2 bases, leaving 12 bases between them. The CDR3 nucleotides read TGCGCCAGCAGCCCGGGTCCGGGACAAGAGACCCAGTACTTC. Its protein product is CASSPGPGQETQYF.

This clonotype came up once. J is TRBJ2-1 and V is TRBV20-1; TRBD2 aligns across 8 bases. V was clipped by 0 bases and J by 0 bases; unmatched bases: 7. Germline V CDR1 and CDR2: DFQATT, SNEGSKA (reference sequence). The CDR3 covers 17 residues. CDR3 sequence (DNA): TGCAGTGCTAGAGATCTCCTCAGCGGGGGCTCCTACAATGAGCAGTTCTTC. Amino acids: CSARDLLSGGSYNEQFF.

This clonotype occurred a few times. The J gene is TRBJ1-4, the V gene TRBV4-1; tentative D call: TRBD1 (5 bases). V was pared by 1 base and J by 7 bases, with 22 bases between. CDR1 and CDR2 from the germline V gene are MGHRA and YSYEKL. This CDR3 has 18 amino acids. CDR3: CASSQVPPGLLSGEKLFF. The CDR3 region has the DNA TGCGCCAGCAGCCAAGTACCTCCGGGACTCCTATCGGGTGAAAAACTGTTTTTT.

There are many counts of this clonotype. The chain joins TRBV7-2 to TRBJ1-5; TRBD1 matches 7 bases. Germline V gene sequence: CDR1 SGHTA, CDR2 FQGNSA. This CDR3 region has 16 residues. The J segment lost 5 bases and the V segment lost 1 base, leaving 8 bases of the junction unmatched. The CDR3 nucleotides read TGTGCCAGCAGCTTAGGAGGGGGCCGCTTAGATCAGCCCCAGCATTTT. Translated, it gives CASSLGGGRLDQPQHF.

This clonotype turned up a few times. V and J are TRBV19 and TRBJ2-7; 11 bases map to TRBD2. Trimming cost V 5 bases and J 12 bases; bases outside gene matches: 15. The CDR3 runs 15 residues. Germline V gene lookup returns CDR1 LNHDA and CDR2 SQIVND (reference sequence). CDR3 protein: CASSPDLRLAGGLYF. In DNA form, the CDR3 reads TGTGCCAGTAGTCCCGACCTGCGGCTAGCGGGAGGACTGTACTTC. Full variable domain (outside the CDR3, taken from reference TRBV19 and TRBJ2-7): DGGITQSPKYLFRKEGQNVTLSCEQNLNHDAMYWYRQDPGQGLRLIYYSQIVNDFQKGDIAEGYSVSREKKESFPLTVTSAQKNPTAFYLCASSPDLRLAGGLYFGPGTRLTVT.